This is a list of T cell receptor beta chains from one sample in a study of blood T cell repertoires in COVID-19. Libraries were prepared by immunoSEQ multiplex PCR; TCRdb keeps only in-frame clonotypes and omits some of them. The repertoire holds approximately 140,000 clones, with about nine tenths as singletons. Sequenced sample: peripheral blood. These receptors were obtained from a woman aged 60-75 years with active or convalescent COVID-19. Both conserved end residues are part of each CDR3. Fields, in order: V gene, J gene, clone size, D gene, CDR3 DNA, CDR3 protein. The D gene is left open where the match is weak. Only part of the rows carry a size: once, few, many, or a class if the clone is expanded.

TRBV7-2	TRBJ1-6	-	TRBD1	TGTGCCAGCAGCTTAGTTCGAACAGGGGTGAATTCACCCCTCCACTTT	CASSLVRTGVNSPLHF
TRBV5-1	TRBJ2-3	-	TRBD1	TGCGCCAGCAGCTCGTCCGGGACAGGGACCGTGGATACGCAGTATTTT	CASSSSGTGTVDTQYF
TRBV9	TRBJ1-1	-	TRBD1	TGTGCCAGCACCAAGACAGGGGCGAACACTGAAGCTTTCTTT	CASTKTGANTEAFF
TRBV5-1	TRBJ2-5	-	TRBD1	TGCGCCAGCAGCGGGACAGGGGTGGAGACCCAGTACTTC	CASSGTGVETQYF
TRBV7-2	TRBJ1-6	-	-	TGTGCCAGCAGCCAACAGACAGTCGGCTCCTATAATTCACCCCTCCACTTT	CASSQQTVGSYNSPLHF
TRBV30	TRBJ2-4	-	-	TGTGCCTGGAGTGTGTCCGGAGCCAAAAACATTCAGTACTTC	CAWSVSGAKNIQYF
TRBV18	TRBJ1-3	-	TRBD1	TGTGCCAGCTCACCGACCGGGACAGGGGACTCTGGAAACACCATATATTTT	CASSPTGTGDSGNTIYF
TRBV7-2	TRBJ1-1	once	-	TGTGCCAGCAGCTCCACAAACTACAATGAAGCTTTCTTT	CASSSTNYNEAFF
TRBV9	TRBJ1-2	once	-	TGTGCCAGCAGCGAAGGGGGGGATGGCTACACCTTC	CASSEGGDGYTF
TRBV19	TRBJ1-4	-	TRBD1	TGTGCCAGTAGCGGGCCGGGACAGAATAATGAAAAACTGTTTTTT	CASSGPGQNNEKLFF
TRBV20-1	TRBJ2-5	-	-	TGCAGTGCTTCCCCGGGTGGGTCTCAGTACTTC	CSASPGGSQYF
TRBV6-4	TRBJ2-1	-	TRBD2	TGTGCCAGCAGTCCACTAGCGGGGGTCCGGGATGAGCAGTTCTTC	CASSPLAGVRDEQFF
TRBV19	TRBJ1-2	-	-	TGTGCCAGTAGTATCGCCCGGGGGGCCCAGGATGGCTACACCTTC	CASSIARGAQDGYTF
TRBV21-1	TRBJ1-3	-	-	TGTGCCAGCAGCAAAGCACAGCACCACTCTGGAAACACCATATATTTT	CASSKAQHHSGNTIYF